The sequence of this T cell receptor beta chain was determined in a study of T cells in Graves' hyperthyroidism and ophthalmopathy. Study as a whole: Pretreatment peripheral blood was obtained at initial diagnosis.

Researchers amplified the TCR beta CDR3 regions from RNA transcripts. The HTBI primer set was used in a first-round RT-PCR of the TCR CDR3. TCRdb independently ran MiXCR on the multiplex PCR reads; one entry per CDR3 protein. The data hold approximately 410,000 distinct CDR3 sequences, with roughly 15% observed a single time. V lost 6 bases and J 4 bases, leaving 18 bases between the germline ends. CDR3 size: 14 residues. Germline CDR1 and CDR2: DFQATT and SNEGSKA (reference sequence). 10 ml of fresh peripheral blood supplied the PBMCs. Broader study findings: Within blood appeared most thyroid clonotypes that had expanded above 0.001.

About this clonotype: What it binds is unknown.

Sequencing used blood. This clonotype was obtained from a woman between 18 and 30 years old with Graves' hyperthyroidism. This chain joins TRBV20-1 and TRBJ1-2; D may be TRBD1 (6 bases). The CDR3: CSATGLSRGYGYTF. The CDR3, as DNA: TGCAGTGCGACAGGCCTCTCAAGGGGCTATGGCTACACCTTC.